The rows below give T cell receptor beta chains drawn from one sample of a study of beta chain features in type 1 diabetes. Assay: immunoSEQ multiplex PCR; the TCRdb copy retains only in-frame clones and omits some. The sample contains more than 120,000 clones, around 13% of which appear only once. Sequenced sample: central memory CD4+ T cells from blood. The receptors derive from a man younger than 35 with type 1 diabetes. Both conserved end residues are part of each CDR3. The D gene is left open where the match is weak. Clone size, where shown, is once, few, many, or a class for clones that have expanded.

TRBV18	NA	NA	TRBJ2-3	TGTGCCAGCTCAACGGTGCAGCGATCCGATACGCAGTATTTT	CASSTVQRSDTQYF
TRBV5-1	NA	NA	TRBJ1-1	TGCGCCAGCAGCTTGGAGGGAGAATCTGAAGCTTTCTTT	CASSLEGESEAFF
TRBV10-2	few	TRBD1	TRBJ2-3	TGCGCCAGCAGTCGACAGGGGTTTCCAGATACGCAGTATTTT	CASSRQGFPDTQYF
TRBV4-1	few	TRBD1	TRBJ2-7	TGCGCCAGCAGCCGGGGACAGATCTCCTCCTACGAGCAGTACTTC	CASSRGQISSYEQYF
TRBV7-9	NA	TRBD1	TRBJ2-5	TGTGCCAGCAGCCTCATCGGGACAGGTGCAGAGACCCAGTACTTC	CASSLIGTGAETQYF
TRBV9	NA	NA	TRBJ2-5	TGTGCCAGCAGTCGGGGGAAAGAGACCCAGTACTTC	CASSRGKETQYF
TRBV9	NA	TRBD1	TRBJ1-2	TGTGCCAGCAGCGTAGCCGGGACAGCAAACTATGGCTACACCTTC	CASSVAGTANYGYTF
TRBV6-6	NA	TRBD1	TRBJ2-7	TGTGCCAGCAGTTACGGCGGACAGGGGTCATACGAGCAGTACTTC	CASSYGGQGSYEQYF
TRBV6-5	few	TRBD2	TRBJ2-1	TGTGCCAGCAGTTACACGTCGACTAGCTATGAGCAGTTCTTC	CASSYTSTSYEQFF
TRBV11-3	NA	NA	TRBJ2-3	TGTGCCAGCAGCTTCGGGTGGGGATGGGATACGCAGTATTTT	CASSFGWGWDTQYF
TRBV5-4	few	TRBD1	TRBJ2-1	TGTGCCAGCAGCATACCGGGACAGTACAATGAGCAGTTCTTC	CASSIPGQYNEQFF
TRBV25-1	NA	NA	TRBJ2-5	TGTGCCAGCAGTGAAGGGCGGGACCCCTTAGAGACCCAGTACTTC	CASSEGRDPLETQYF
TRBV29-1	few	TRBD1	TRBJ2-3	TGCAGCGTTGCAACAGGGGGCGCAGATACGCAGTATTTT	CSVATGGADTQYF
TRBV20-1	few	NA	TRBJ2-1	TGCAGTGCTACGGCGGATGAGCAGTTCTTC	CSATADEQFF
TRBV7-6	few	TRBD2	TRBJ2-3	TGTGCCAGCAGCTTGGGCGGGGGGCCTCGCACAGATACGCAGTATTTT	CASSLGGGPRTDTQYF
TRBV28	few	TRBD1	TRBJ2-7	TGTGCCAGCAGTTTTGACAGGGGGTCCTACGAGCAGTACTTC	CASSFDRGSYEQYF
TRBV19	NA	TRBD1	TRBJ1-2	TGTGCCAGTAGTTCGATAGGACAGGAGTATGGCTACACCTTC	CASSSIGQEYGYTF
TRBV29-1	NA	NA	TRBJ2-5	TGCAGCTCCCGGGGGACCAACCAAGAGACCCAGTACTTC	CSSRGTNQETQYF
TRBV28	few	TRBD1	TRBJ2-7	TGTGCCAGCAGTTTATACAGGGGTTTGGTGCAGTACTTC	CASSLYRGLVQYF
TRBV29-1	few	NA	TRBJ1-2	TGCAGCGTTGGACAACACTATGGCTACACCTTC	CSVGQHYGYTF
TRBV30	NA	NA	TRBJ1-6	TGTGCCTGGAGTGACAAACAGGGAGCCGCTTCACCCCTCCACTTT	CAWSDKQGAASPLHF
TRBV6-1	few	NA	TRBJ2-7	TGTGCCAGCCAAACAGGGTTGGACGAGCAGTACTTC	CASQTGLDEQYF
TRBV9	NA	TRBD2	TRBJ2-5	TGTGCCAGCAGCGCGCGGCGAGGGGCGGGACTAGCAGAGACCCAGTACTTC	CASSARRGAGLAETQYF
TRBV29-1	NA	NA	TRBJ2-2	TGCAGCGTAGCAGGGCTAGAGGGGGAGCTGTTTTTT	CSVAGLEGELFF
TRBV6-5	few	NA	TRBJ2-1	TGTGCCAGCAGAAATCCGGGGCCCAATGAGCAGTTCTTC	CASRNPGPNEQFF
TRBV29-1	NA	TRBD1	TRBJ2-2	TGCAGCTTTCGGGGACAGGGAGGCACCGGGGAGCTGTTTTTT	CSFRGQGGTGELFF
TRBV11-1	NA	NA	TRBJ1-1	TGTGCCAGCAGCTTAGGCCCGGGACGAGGAGCTTTCTTT	CASSLGPGRGAFF
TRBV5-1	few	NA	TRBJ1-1	TGCGCCAGCAGCTTCCAGGGGAACACTGAAGCTTTCTTT	CASSFQGNTEAFF
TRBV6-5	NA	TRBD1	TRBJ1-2	TGTGCCAGCAGTTGGAAGGACAGGGGAGGCTATGGCTACACCTTC	CASSWKDRGGYGYTF
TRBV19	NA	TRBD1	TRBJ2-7	TGTGCCAGTAAGGTGGGACAGGGCCACGAGCAGTACTTC	CASKVGQGHEQYF
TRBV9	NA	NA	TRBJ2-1	TGTGCCAGCAGCGTAGGTCGAGGGTACAATGAGCAGTTCTTC	CASSVGRGYNEQFF
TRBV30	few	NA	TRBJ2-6	TGTGCCTGGAGTTTCTCTGGGGCCAACGTCCTGACTTTC	CAWSFSGANVLTF
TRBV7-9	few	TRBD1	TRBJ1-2	TGTGCCAGCAGCAAAAGCACAGGGGATGCCTATGGCTACACCTTC	CASSKSTGDAYGYTF
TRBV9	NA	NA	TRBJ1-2	TGTGCCAGCAGCGTAGTCCCCTATGGCTACACCTTC	CASSVVPYGYTF
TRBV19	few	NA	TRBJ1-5	TGTGCCAGTAGTATAGATCTATTGGAGACGGGAAACAATCAGCCCCAGCATTTT	CASSIDLLETGNNQPQHF
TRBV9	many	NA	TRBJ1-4	TGTGCCAGCAGCGAGCGGCTTGCAACTAATGAAAAACTGTTTTTT	CASSERLATNEKLFF
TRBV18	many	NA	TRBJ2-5	TGTGCCAGCTCACCAGGCGAGACCCAGTACTTC	CASSPGETQYF
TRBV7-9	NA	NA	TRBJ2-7	TGTGCCAGCAGCTTAGCGACCGCACTCCCAGACGAGCAGTACTTC	CASSLATALPDEQYF
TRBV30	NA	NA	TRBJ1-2	TGTGCCTGGAGTGTACCCACCCAGGGGCTCAACTATGGCTACACCTTC	CAWSVPTQGLNYGYTF
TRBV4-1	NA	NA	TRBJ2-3	TGCGCCAGCAGCCAGGAGGAGGGAACGGCCCTCTTGGATACGCAGTATTTT	CASSQEEGTALLDTQYF
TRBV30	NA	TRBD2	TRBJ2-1	TGTGCCTGGAGTGGGCTAGCGGGGGCACATGAGCAGTTCTTC	CAWSGLAGAHEQFF
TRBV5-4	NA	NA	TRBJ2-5	TGTGCCAGCAGCCGGGACCCCGGGGGGCTCGAGACCCAGTACTTC	CASSRDPGGLETQYF
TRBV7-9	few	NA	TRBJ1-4	TGTGCCAGCAGCTTAACCCCGATGGCTGGGAATGAAAAACTGTTTTTT	CASSLTPMAGNEKLFF